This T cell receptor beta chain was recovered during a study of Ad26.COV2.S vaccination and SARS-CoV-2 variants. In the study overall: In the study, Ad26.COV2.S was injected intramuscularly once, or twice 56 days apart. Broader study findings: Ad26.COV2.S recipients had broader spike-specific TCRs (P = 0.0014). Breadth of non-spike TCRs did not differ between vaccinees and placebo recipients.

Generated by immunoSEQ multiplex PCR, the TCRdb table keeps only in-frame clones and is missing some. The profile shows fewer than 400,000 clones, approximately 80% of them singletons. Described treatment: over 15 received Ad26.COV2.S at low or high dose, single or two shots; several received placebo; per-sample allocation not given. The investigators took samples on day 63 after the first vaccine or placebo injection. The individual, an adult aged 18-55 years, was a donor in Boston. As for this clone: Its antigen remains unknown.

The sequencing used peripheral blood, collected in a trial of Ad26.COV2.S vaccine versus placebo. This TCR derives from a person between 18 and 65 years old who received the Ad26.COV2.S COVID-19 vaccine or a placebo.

The CDR3 sequence is CASSLAGGGHKEKLFF. The CDR3 nucleotides are TGCGCCAGCAGCTTGGCCGGAGGCGGGCATAAGGAAAAACTGTTTTTT. V and J are TRBV5-1 and TRBJ1-4, with unresolved D. The CDR3 extends over 16 amino acids. V dropped 0 bases and J dropped 8 bases, with 17 bases sitting between them. Germline V gene data show CDR1 as SGHRS and CDR2 as YFSETQ. The whole variable domain, remainder taken from reference TRBV5-1 and TRBJ1-4, is KAGVTQTPRYLIKTRGQQVTLSCSPISGHRSVSWYQQTPGQGLQFLFEYFSETQRNKGNFPGRFSGRQFSNSRSEMNVSTLELGDSALYLCASSLAGGGHKEKLFFGSGTQLSVL.